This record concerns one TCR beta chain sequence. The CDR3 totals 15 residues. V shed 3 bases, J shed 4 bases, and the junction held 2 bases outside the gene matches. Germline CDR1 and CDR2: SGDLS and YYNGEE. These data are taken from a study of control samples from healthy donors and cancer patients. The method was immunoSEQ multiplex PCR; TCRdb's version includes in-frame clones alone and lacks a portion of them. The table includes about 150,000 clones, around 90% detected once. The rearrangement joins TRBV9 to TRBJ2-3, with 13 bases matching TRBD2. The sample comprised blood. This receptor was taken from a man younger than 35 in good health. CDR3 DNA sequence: TGTGCCAGCAGCGGGACTAGCGGGGGAGCAGATACGCAGTATTTT. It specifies CASSGTSGGADTQYF. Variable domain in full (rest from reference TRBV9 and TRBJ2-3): DSGVTQTPKHLITATGQRVTLRCSPRSGDLSVYWYQQSLDQGLQFLIQYYNGEERAKGNILERFSAQQFPDLHSELNLSSLELGDSALYFCASSGTSGGADTQYFGPGTRLTVL.